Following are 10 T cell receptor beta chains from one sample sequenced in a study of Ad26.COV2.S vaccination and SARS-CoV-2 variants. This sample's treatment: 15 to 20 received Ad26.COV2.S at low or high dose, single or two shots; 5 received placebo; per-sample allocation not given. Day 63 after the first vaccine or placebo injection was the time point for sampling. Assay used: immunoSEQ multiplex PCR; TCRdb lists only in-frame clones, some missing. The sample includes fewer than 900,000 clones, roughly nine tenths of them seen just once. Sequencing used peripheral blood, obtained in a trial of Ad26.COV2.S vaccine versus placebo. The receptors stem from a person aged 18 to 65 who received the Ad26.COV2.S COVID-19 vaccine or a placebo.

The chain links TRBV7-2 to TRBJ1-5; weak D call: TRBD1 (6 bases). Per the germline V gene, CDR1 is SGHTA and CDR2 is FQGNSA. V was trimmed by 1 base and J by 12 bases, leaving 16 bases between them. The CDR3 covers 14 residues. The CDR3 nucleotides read TGTGCCAGCAGCTTAGTGACCGGGACAAGAGACCAGCATTTT. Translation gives CASSLVTGTRDQHF.

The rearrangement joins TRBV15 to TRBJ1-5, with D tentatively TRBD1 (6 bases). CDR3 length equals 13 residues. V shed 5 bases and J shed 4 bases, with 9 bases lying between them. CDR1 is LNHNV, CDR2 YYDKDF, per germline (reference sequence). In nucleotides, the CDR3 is TGTGCCACCAGCCTTACAGGGAATCAGCCCCAGCATTTT. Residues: CATSLTGNQPQHF.

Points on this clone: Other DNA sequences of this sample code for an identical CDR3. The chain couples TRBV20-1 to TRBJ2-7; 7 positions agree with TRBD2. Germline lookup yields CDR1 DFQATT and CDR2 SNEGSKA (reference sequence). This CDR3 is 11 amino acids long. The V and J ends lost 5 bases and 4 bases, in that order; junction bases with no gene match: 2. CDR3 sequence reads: CSASGGYEQYF. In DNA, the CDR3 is TGCAGTGCTTCCGGGGGGTACGAGCAGTACTTC.

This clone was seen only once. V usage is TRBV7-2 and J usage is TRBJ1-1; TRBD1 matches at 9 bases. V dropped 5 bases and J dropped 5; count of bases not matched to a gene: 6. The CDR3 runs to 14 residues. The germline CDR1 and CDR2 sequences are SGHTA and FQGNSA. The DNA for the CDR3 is TGTGCCAGCAGCCCGACAGGGGGAGGTACTGAAGCTTTCTTT. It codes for CASSPTGGGTEAFF.

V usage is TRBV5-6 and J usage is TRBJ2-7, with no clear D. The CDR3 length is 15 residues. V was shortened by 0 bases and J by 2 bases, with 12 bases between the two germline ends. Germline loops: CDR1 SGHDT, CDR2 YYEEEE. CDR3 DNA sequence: TGTGCCAGCAGCTTGGATCCCCTGACGGCCTACGAGCAGTACTTC. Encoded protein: CASSLDPLTAYEQYF.

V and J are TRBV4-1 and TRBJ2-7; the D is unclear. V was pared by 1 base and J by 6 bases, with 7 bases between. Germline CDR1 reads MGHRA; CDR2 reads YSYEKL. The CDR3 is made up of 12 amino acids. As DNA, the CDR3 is TGCGCCAGCAGCCAAGGGTCGGGCGAGCAGTACTTC. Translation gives CASSQGSGEQYF.

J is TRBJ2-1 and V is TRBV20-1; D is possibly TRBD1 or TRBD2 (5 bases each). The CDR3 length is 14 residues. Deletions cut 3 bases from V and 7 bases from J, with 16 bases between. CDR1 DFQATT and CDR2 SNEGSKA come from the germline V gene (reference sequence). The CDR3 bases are TGCAGTGCTAGTAGTTTGGCAGGGAGTAATGAGCAGTTCTTC. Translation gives CSASSLAGSNEQFF.

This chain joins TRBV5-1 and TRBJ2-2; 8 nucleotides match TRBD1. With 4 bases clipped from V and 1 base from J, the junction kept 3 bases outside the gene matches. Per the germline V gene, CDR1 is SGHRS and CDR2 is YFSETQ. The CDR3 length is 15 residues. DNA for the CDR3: TGCGCCAGCAGCGAGACAGGGGAGAACACCGGGGAGCTGTTTTTT. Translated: CASSETGENTGELFF.

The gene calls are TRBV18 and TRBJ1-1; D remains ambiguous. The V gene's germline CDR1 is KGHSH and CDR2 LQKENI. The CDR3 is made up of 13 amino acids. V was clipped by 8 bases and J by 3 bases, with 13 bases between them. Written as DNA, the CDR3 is TGTGCCAGCCTCGATCCAAGGTACACTGAAGCTTTCTTT. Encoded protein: CASLDPRYTEAFF.

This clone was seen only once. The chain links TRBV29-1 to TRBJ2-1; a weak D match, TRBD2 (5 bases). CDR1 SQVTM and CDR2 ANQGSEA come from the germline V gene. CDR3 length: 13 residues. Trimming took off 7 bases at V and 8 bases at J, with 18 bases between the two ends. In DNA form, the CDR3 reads TGCAGCGCCTCGGACTTTGATATGTATGAGCAGTTCTTC. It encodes CSASDFDMYEQFF.